The clone carrying this TCR beta chain was found many times. At the time of active disease, bone marrow was collected from every patient. Trimming cost V 0 bases and J 0 bases, with 11 bases left between them. The germline gives CDR1 SEHNR, CDR2 FQNEAQ (reference sequence). The CDR3 runs to 16 residues. This specimen belongs to a study of read filtering for tumor transcriptome and immune sequencing. About the research overall: After DNase treatment, RNA was made into whole-transcriptome libraries. Per sample, TCR-region reads ranged about 4 to 11 million by IR-seq, about 85 to 1,400 by RNA-seq.

From roughly 390 ng of RNA, a library with molecular barcoded alpha/delta and beta/gamma adaptors was made. TCRdb ran MiXCR on the reads and lists one entry per CDR3 protein. This sample has around 65,000 distinct CDR3 sequences, with roughly 19% found just once. The sequence was collected from a donor at least 40 years old with multiple myeloma. This chain links TRBV7-9 with TRBJ2-5; D is ambiguous. Sequenced material: a population of CD138-negative cells sorted from bone marrow. CDR3 region: CASSLAEYANQETQYF. Here the CDR3 DNA reads TGTGCCAGCAGCTTAGCGGAATACGCCAACCAAGAGACCCAGTACTTC.